One and the same sample provided the 15 T cell receptor beta chains below, sequenced in a study of T cell responses to AZD1222 COVID-19 vaccine. Produced via immunoSEQ multiplex PCR; TCRdb's table is partial and in-frame only. The sample consists of about 200,000 clones, 85% to 95% of them appearing once. Sequenced material: peripheral blood, taken on day 0 of AZD1222 vaccination. All receptors derive from an adult in good health.

This rearrangement joins TRBV5-1 to TRBJ2-1; D unclear. V lost 0 bases and J lost 0, with 7 bases in between. Germline-derived CDR1 and CDR2 are SGHRS and YFSETQ. This CDR3 is built from 15 residues. The CDR3 nucleotides are TGCGCCAGCAGCTTGGCACAAAGCTCCTACAATGAGCAGTTCTTC. This codes for CASSLAQSSYNEQFF.

The V call is TRBV27, the J call TRBJ2-1, with D possibly being TRBD1 (5 bases). Trimming removed 8 bases at V and 1 base at J, with 15 bases between. Germline loops: CDR1 MNHEY, CDR2 SMNVEV (reference sequence). The CDR3 length is 15 residues. As DNA, the CDR3 is TGTGCCAGCTCATTAGGGGTAGGGTCCTACAATGAGCAGTTCTTC. As protein: CASSLGVGSYNEQFF.

This clone has only one observation. The chain has TRBV2 and TRBJ1-1, with D tentatively TRBD1 (5 bases). The germline V gene encodes CDR1 SNHLY and CDR2 FYNNEI. The CDR3 is 13 residues long. Trimming stripped 7 bases from V and 2 bases from J, with 11 bases between. Here the CDR3 reads CASTAQGNTEAFF. CDR3 DNA: TGTGCCAGCACCGCGCAGGGTAACACTGAAGCTTTCTTT.

The count of this clone is one. The rearrangement uses TRBV24-1 and TRBJ1-2; D is unresolved. The germline V gene encodes CDR1 KGHDR and CDR2 SFDVKD. This CDR3 contains 15 residues. V lost 4 bases and J lost 11, with 22 bases in between. The CDR3: CATSDFDRGAMRYTF. DNA for the CDR3: TGTGCCACCAGTGACTTCGACCGCGGAGCGATGCGATACACCTTC.

This chain connects TRBV13 to TRBJ2-2; D perhaps matches TRBD2 (6 bases). Trimming pared 5 bases from V and 6 bases from J, leaving 13 bases between. This CDR3 comprises 14 residues. Germline values: CDR1 PRHDT, CDR2 FYEKMQ (reference sequence). The CDR3 sequence is CASSPTPGAGELFF. The DNA for the CDR3 is TGTGCCAGCAGCCCAACTCCGGGGGCCGGGGAGCTGTTTTTT.

The chain is built from TRBV9 and TRBJ1-3; the D gene is possibly TRBD1 (5 bases). CDR3 length equals 15 residues. Trimming removed 4 bases at V and 0 bases at J, with 11 bases between. The germline V gene encodes CDR1 SGDLS and CDR2 YYNGEE. In DNA form, the CDR3 reads TGTGCCAGCAGCCCCGGGGGGACCTCTGGAAACACCATATATTTT. This codes for CASSPGGTSGNTIYF. Filled out from reference TRBV9 and TRBJ1-3, the complete variable domain reads DSGVTQTPKHLITATGQRVTLRCSPRSGDLSVYWYQQSLDQGLQFLIQYYNGEERAKGNILERFSAQQFPDLHSELNLSSLELGDSALYFCASSPGGTSGNTIYFGEGSWLTVV.

This chain uses TRBV29-1 with TRBJ2-7; possible D gene TRBD1, 7 bases. The germline gives CDR1 SQVTM, CDR2 ANQGSEA. V lost 2 bases and J 4 bases, leaving 12 bases between the germline ends. CDR3 length: 13 amino acids. For the CDR3, the DNA is TGCAGCGTTGAAATCAGGGGGGTTTACGAGCAGTACTTC. Protein sequence: CSVEIRGVYEQYF.

The chain recombines TRBV25-1 with TRBJ1-1, with 10 bases lining up with TRBD1. CDR3 length equals 15 residues. V lost 2 bases and J lost 9; bases outside the gene matches: 9. Germline V gene sequence: CDR1 MGHDK, CDR2 SYGVNS. CDR3 coding DNA: TGTGCCAGCAGTGAACTGACAGGGGGCTTGGGCCAAGCTTTCTTT. Protein product: CASSELTGGLGQAFF.

The chain recombines TRBV10-2 with TRBJ1-2; 10 bases are shared with TRBD1. The CDR3 has 14 residues. V lost 5 bases and J lost 7; bases outside the gene matches: 7. Germline-derived CDR1 and CDR2 are WSHSY and SAAADI. CDR3 nucleotide sequence: TGCGCCAGCAGTCCGACAGGGGGCAGTGGTGGCTACACCTTC. Translated: CASSPTGGSGGYTF.

J is TRBJ2-3 and V is TRBV18, with TRBD2 identical over 13 bases. The ends lost 3 bases at V and 1 base at J; junction bases unmatched: 4. The CDR3 runs 17 residues. CDR1 is KGHSH, CDR2 LQKENI, per germline. The DNA of the CDR3 is TGTGCCAGCTCACCCCGGACTAGCGGGGGCCGCACAGATACGCAGTATTTT. Protein: CASSPRTSGGRTDTQYF. The full variable domain, with the rest looked up from reference TRBV18 and TRBJ2-3, is NAGVMQNPRHLVRRRGQEARLRCSPMKGHSHVYWYRQLPEEGLKFMVYLQKENIIDESGMPKERFSAEFPKEGPSILRIQQVVRGDSAAYFCASSPRTSGGRTDTQYFGPGTRLTVL.

The chain links TRBV19 to TRBJ1-1; D remains unclear. CDR1 is LNHDA, CDR2 SQIVND, per germline (reference sequence). The CDR3 sequence is 10 residues long. V gave up 4 bases and J gave up 7 bases, with 4 bases separating them. The CDR3 sequence: CASSRVEAFF. The CDR3 coding sequence is TGTGCCAGTAGTAGGGTTGAAGCTTTCTTT. Using reference TRBV19 and TRBJ1-1 for the parts outside the CDR3, the full variable domain is DGGITQSPKYLFRKEGQNVTLSCEQNLNHDAMYWYRQDPGQGLRLIYYSQIVNDFQKGDIAEGYSVSREKKESFPLTVTSAQKNPTAFYLCASSRVEAFFGQGTRLTVV.

In DNA form, the CDR3 reads TGTGCCAGCAGCTTAGGCCAGTATGAGCAGTTCTTC. Its protein is CASSLGQYEQFF. The chain links TRBV11-2 to TRBJ2-1, with no clear D. Germline lookup yields CDR1 SGHAT and CDR2 FQNNGV. V lost 1 base, J lost 8 bases, and 6 bases lay in between. The CDR3 runs 12 residues.

This chain connects TRBV3-1 (or the pseudogene TRBV3-2) to TRBJ2-7, with 8 positions matching TRBD1. Germline CDR1 reads LGHDT; CDR2 reads YNNKEL (reference sequence). The CDR3 totals 13 residues. Unmatched junction bases numbered 6, after V lost 6 bases and J lost 5 bases. The CDR3 nucleotides read TGTGCCAGCAGACAGCAGGGGGCCCACGAGCAGTACTTC. Its protein product is CASRQQGAHEQYF.

The chain employs TRBV10-3 and TRBJ1-1; TRBD1 is a possible D gene (6 bases). Trimming shortened V by 4 bases and J by 3 bases, and 15 bases separated the two germline ends. The CDR3 extends over 15 amino acids. The germline CDR1 and CDR2 sequences are ENHRY and SYGVKD. CDR3 loop: CAISGVFRGYTEAFF. Written as DNA, the CDR3 is TGTGCCATCAGTGGCGTGTTCAGGGGATACACTGAAGCTTTCTTT.

This chain uses TRBV10-3 with TRBJ2-2; D is perhaps TRBD1 or TRBD2 (6 bases each). Germline V gene data show CDR1 as ENHRY and CDR2 as SYGVKD. The germline V and J ends were trimmed by 4 bases and 7 bases, with 16 bases remaining between them. The CDR3 contains 15 residues. DNA for the CDR3: TGTGCCATCAGTGCGGGGGCCAAAGAGGGCGGGGAGCTGTTTTTT. Encoded protein: CAISAGAKEGGELFF.